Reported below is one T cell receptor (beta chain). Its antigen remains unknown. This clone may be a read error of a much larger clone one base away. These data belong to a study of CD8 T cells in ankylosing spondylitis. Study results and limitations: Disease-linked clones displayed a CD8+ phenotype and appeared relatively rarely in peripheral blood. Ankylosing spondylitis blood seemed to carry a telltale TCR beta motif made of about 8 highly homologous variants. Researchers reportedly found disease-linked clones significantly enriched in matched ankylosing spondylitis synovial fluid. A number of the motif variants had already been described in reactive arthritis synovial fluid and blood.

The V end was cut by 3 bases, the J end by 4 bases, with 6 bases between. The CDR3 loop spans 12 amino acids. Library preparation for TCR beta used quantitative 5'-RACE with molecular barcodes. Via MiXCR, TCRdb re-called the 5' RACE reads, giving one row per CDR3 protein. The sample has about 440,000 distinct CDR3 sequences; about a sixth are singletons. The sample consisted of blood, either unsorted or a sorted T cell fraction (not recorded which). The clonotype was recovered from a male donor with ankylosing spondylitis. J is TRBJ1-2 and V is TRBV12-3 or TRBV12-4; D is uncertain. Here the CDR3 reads CASSFGIYGYTF. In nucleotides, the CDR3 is TGTGCCAGCAGTTTTGGGATCTATGGCTACACCTTC.